Given below is one T cell receptor beta chain in context. This entry is derived from a study of cytomegalovirus exposure and HLA in healthy donors. PCR was performed using 60 Vbeta and 13 Jbeta primers. Only in-frame clones appear in the TCRdb table, and some are missing; sequencing was by immunoSEQ multiplex PCR. The table lists about 120,000 clones, around four fifths of them singletons. The CDR3 has 15 residues. Germline CDR1 KGHSH, CDR2 LQKENI. With 3 bases removed from V and 0 bases from J, the gap between germline ends came to 11 bases. The clonotype was recovered from a man aged 18 to 30 in good health and CMV-seropositive. The rearrangement links TRBV18 to TRBJ1-1; D remains ambiguous. Sequenced material: PBMCs. Here the CDR3 DNA reads TGTGCCAGCTCACCCCGATTAGCTTTGAACACTGAAGCTTTCTTT. Protein: CASSPRLALNTEAFF.